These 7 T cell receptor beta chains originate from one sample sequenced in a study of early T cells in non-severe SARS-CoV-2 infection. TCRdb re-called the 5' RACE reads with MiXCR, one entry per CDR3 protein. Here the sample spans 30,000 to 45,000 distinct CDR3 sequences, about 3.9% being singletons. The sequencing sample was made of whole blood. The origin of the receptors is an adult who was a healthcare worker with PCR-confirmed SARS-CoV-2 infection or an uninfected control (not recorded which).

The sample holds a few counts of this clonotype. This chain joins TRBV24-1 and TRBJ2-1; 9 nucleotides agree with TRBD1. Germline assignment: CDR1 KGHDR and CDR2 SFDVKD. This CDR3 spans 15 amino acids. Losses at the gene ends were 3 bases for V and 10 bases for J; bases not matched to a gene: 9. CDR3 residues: CATSDPGTGLSEQFF. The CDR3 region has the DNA TGTGCCACCAGTGATCCCGGGACAGGGCTTTCGGAGCAGTTCTTC.

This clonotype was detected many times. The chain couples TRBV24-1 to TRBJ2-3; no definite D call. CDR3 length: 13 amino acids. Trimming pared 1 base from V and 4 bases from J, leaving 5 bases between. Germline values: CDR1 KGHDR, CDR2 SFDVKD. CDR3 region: CATSDLWSDTQYF. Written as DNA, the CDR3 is TGTGCCACCAGTGATTTATGGTCAGATACGCAGTATTTT.

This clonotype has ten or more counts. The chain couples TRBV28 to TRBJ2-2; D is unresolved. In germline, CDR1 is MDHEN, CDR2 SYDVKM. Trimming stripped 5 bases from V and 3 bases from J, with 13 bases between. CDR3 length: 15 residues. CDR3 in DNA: TGTGCCAGCAGTCCTCGTGGCGGATACACCGGGGAGCTGTTTTTT. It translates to CASSPRGGYTGELFF.

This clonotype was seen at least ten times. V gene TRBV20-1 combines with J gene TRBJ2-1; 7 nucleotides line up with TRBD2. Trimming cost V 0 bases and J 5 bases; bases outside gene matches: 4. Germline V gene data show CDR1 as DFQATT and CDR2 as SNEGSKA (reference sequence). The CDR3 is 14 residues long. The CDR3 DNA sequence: TGCAGTGCTAGAGATGGGGGACTAAACAATGAGCAGTTCTTC. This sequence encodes CSARDGGLNNEQFF.

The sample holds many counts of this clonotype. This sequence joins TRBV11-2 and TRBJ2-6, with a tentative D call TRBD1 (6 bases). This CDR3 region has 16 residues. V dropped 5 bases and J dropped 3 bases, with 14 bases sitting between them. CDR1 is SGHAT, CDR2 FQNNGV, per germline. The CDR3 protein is CASSEGRGVGANVLTF. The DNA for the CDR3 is TGTGCCAGCAGCGAGGGCAGGGGTGTTGGGGCCAACGTCCTGACTTTC.

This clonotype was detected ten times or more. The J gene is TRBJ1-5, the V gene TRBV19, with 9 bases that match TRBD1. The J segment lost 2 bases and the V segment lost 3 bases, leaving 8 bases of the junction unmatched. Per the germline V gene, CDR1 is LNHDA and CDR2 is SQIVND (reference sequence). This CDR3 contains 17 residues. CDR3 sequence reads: CASSMKPQGAGNQPQHF. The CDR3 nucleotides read TGTGCCAGTAGTATGAAACCACAGGGGGCAGGCAATCAGCCCCAGCATTTT.

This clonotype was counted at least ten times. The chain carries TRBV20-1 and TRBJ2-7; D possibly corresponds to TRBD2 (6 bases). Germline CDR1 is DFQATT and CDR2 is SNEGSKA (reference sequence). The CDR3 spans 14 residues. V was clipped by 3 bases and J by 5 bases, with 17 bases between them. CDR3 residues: CSARLAGGIHEQYF. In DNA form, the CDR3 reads TGCAGTGCTAGGCTAGCCGGAGGGATCCACGAGCAGTACTTC.